The rows below give T cell receptor beta chains drawn from one sample of a study of OX40 agonist ivuxolimab in advanced cancers. The data were produced by immunoSEQ multiplex PCR, yet TCRdb's version contains in-frame clones alone and is incomplete. The data show tens of thousands of clones, over 75% seen once. Here the sequenced sample was CD4+ or CD8+ T cells sorted from blood, taken in a trial of the OX40 agonist ivuxolimab. The receptors stem from an adult with an advanced solid tumor such as melanoma, head and neck, liver or kidney cancer. Both conserved end residues are part of each CDR3. Each record gives: CDR3 length, D gene, clone size, J gene, V gene, CDR3 DNA, CDR3 protein. D genes are given only for firm matches. Clone size, where shown, is once, few, many, or a class for clones that have expanded.

13 | - | - | TRBJ2-7 | TRBV28 | TGTGCCAGCAGGATTTTGGGGTTACGCGAGCAGTACTTC | CASRILGLREQYF
13 | - | - | TRBJ2-3 | TRBV7-9 | TGTGCCAGCAGCCAGCAGAGCACAGATACGCAGTATTTT | CASSQQSTDTQYF
18 | TRBD2 | - | TRBJ2-7 | TRBV28 | TGTGCCAGCAGTTTACTCTCTAGGGGACTAGAGAAAAAGTACGAGCAGTACTTC | CASSLLSRGLEKKYEQYF
14 | - | once | TRBJ2-1 | TRBV27 | TGTGCCAGCAGTTTGGGAATAGCCTACAATGAGCAGTTCTTC | CASSLGIAYNEQFF
14 | TRBD1 | - | TRBJ2-7 | TRBV5-1 | TGCGCCAGCAGCGCAAGACAGGGGAACTACGAGCAGTACTTC | CASSARQGNYEQYF
13 | - | - | TRBJ1-2 | TRBV27 | TGTGCCAGCAGTTTTGAGGGGGGAGAAGACTACACCTTC | CASSFEGGEDYTF
17 | - | few | TRBJ1-2 | TRBV27 | TGTGCCAGCTCCCCCGAGAGAAGGGGGGCGCCTAACTATGGCTACACCTTC | CASSPERRGAPNYGYTF
19 | - | - | TRBJ1-5 | TRBV28 | TGTGCCAGCAGCCCGGCCCGGGGGGGGGTTTTTTTCGGCGATCAGCCCCAGCATTTT | CASSPARGGVFFGDQPQHF
15 | - | - | TRBJ2-7 | TRBV7-9 | TGTGCCAGCAGCTTAGAAATGGTCCCAGGGAGCGAGCAGTACTTC | CASSLEMVPGSEQYF
14 | - | - | TRBJ1-2 | TRBV9 | TGTGCCAGCAGCGCAGGACAGACCGATTATGGCTACACCTTC | CASSAGQTDYGYTF
14 | - | - | TRBJ2-2 | TRBV6-5 | TGTGCCAGCAGTTACGGGGCGAACACCGGGGAGCTGTTTTTT | CASSYGANTGELFF
15 | TRBD2 | - | TRBJ2-1 | TRBV27 | TGTGCCAGCAGTCTTTCGGCTAGCGGATACAATGAGCAGTTCTTC | CASSLSASGYNEQFF
13 | - | few | TRBJ1-3 | TRBV30 | TGTGCCTGGACACAGGATACAAAACAGACCATATATTTT | CAWTQDTKQTIYF
14 | TRBD2 | - | TRBJ2-5 | TRBV6-6 | TGTGCCAGCACCGCGGGGGGGAGGGCCGAGACCCAGTACTTC | CASTAGGRAETQYF
15 | - | - | TRBJ2-5 | TRBV9 | TGTGCCAGCAGCGTAGGTGGGACACTACAAGAGACCCAGTACTTC | CASSVGGTLQETQYF
15 | TRBD2 | - | TRBJ2-5 | TRBV11-2 | TGTGCCAGCAGCCGTGGACTAGCGGGAGTGGAGACCCAGTACTTC | CASSRGLAGVETQYF